This TCR beta chain was identified in a study of blood T cells in healthy people across ages. Overall study results and limits: The recorded TCR beta diversity per million T cells decreased in a roughly linear manner with age.

This clonotype showed up just a few times. What it binds is unknown. Sample-barcoded 5' priming and a J-beta primer mix drove a second PCR of roughly 7 to 11 cycles. One entry per CDR3 protein results from TCRdb running MiXCR on the 5' RACE reads. The table records about 570,000 distinct CDR3 sequences, 27% of them present only once. This CDR3 comprises 15 residues. Germline V lookup: CDR1 LGHNA, CDR2 YNFKEQ. The V end lost 0 bases, the J end lost 1 base, and 9 bases lay between the germline ends. Drawing of peripheral blood yielded approximately 10 milliliters from each donor. Whenever a sample was processed, at least 6 million PBMCs were isolated.

The material sequenced was blood. This sequence joins TRBV4-2 and TRBJ1-2; D is ambiguous. This sequence originates from a woman aged 70 to 79 in good health. CDR3 coding DNA: TGTGCCAGCAGCCAAGATCTGGTCGGTAACTATGGCTACACCTTC. It encodes CASSQDLVGNYGYTF.